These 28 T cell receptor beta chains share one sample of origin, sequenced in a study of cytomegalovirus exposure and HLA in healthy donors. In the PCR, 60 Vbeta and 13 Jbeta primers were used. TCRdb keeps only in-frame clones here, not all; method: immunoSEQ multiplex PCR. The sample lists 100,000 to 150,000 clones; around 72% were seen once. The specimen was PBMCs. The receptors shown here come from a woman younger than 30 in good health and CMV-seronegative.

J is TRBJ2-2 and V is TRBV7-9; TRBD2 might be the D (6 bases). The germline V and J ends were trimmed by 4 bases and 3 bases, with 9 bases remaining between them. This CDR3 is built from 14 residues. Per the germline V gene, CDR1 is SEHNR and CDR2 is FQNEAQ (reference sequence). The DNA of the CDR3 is TGTGCCAGCAGCTCGGGACTTTACACCGGGGAGCTGTTTTTT. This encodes CASSSGLYTGELFF.

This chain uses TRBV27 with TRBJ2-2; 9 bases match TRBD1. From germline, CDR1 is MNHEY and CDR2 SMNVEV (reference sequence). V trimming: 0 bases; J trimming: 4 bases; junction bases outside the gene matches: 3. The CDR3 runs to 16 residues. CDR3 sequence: CASSLSYRGPTGELFF. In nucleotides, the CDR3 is TGTGCCAGCAGTTTATCGTACAGGGGGCCCACCGGGGAGCTGTTTTTT.

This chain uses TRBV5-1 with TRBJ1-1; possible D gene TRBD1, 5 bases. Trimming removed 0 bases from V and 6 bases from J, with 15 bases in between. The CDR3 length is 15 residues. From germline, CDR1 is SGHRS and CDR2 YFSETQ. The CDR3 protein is CASSLEIPGMAEAFF. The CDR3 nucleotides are TGCGCCAGCAGCTTGGAGATTCCAGGGATGGCTGAAGCTTTCTTT.

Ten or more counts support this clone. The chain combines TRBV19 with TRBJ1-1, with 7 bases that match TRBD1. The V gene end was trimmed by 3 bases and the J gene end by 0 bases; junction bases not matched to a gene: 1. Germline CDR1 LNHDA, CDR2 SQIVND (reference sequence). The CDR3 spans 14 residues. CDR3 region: CASSMGQMNTEAFF. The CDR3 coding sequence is TGTGCCAGTAGTATGGGACAGATGAACACTGAAGCTTTCTTT.

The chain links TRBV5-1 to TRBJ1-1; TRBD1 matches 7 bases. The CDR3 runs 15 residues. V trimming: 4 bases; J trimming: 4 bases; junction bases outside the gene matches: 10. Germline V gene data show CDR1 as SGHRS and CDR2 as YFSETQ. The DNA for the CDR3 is TGCGCCAGCAGCCGGGCTCTAGGGGGCAGCACTGAAGCTTTCTTT. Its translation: CASSRALGGSTEAFF.

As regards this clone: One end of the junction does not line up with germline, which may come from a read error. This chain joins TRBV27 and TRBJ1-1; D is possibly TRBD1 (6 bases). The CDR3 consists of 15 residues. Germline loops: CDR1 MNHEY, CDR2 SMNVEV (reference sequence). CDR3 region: CASSLSGTLNAEAFF. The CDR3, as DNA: TGTGCCAGCAGTTTATCGGGGACACTGAACGCTGAAGCTTTCTTT.

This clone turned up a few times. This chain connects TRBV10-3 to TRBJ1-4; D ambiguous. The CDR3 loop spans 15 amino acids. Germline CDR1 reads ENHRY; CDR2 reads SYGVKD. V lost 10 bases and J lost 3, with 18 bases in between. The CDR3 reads CATRREGGSNEKLFF. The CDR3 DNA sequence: TGTGCCACCCGGAGGGAGGGCGGCTCTAATGAAAAACTGTTTTTT.

This CDR3 reads CASSPAGGLSGNTIYF. The CDR3 DNA sequence: TGTGCCAGCAGTCCCGCAGGGGGCCTCTCTGGAAACACCATATATTTT. The V call is TRBV6-6, the J call TRBJ1-3; 8 bases fit TRBD1. The V gene's germline CDR1 is MNHNY and CDR2 SVGAGI (reference sequence). This CDR3 is built from 16 residues. The trim removed 5 bases at V and 0 bases at J, leaving 6 bases unmatched.

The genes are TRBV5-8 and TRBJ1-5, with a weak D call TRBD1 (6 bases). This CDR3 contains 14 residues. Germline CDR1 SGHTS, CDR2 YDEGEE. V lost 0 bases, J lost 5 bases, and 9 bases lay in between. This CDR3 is CASSLGDTYQPQHF. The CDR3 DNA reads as TGTGCCAGCAGCTTGGGGGACACCTATCAGCCCCAGCATTTT.

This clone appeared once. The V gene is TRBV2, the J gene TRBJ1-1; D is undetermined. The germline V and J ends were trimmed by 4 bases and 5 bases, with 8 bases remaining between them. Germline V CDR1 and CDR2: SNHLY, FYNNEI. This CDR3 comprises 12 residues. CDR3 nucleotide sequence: TGTGCCAGCAGTGTTTCGAGAACTGAAGCTTTCTTT. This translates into CASSVSRTEAFF.

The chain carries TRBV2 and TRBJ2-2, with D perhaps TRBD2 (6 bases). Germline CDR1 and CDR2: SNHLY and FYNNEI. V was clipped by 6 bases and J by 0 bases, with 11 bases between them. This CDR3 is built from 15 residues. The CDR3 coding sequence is TGTGCCAGCAGAGGAGGGACTTCGAACACCGGGGAGCTGTTTTTT. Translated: CASRGGTSNTGELFF.

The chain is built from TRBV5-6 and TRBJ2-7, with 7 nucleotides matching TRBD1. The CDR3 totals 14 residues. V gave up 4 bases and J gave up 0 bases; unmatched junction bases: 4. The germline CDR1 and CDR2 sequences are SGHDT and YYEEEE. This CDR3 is CASSRGQISYEQYF. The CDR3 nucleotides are TGTGCCAGCAGCCGGGGACAGATCTCCTACGAGCAGTACTTC.

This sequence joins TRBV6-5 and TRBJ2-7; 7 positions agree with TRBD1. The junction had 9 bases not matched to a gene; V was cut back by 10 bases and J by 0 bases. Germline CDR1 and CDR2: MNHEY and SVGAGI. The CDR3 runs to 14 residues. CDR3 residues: CATRARDSSYEQYF. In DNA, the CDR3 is TGTGCCACCAGGGCCCGGGACAGCTCCTACGAGCAGTACTTC.

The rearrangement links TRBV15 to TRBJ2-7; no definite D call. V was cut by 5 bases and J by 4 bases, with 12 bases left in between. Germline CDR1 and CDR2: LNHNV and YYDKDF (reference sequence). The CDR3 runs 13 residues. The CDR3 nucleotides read TGTGCCACCAGCCCCAAGCCCCAATACGAGCAGTACTTC. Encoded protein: CATSPKPQYEQYF.

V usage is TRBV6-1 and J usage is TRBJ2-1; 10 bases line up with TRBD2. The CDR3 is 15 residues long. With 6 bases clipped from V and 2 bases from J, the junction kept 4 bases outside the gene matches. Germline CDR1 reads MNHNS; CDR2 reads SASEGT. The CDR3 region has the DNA TGTGCCAGCAGGGCTACTAGCGGGACCTACAATGAGCAGTTCTTC. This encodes CASRATSGTYNEQFF.

The CDR3 spells CASSVFHRDTGELFF. In DNA, the CDR3 is TGTGCCAGCAGTGTCTTTCATCGCGACACCGGGGAGCTGTTTTTT. V usage is TRBV2 and J usage is TRBJ2-2, with no clear D. The CDR3 has 15 residues. V lost 4 bases to trimming and J lost 3 bases, with 12 bases between them. In germline, CDR1 is SNHLY, CDR2 FYNNEI.

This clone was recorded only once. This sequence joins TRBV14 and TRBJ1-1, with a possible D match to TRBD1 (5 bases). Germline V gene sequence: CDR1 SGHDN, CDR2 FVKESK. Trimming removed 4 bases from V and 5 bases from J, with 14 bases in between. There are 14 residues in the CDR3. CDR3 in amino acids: CASSPQMGGTEAFF. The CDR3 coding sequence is TGTGCCAGCAGCCCGCAGATGGGGGGAACTGAAGCTTTCTTT.

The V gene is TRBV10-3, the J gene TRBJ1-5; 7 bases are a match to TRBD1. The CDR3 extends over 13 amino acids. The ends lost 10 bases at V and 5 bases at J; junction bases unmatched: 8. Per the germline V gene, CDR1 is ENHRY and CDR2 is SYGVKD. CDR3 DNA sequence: TGTGCCAGCTCAGGGGGAGGAGATCAGCCCCAGCATTTT. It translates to CASSGGGDQPQHF.

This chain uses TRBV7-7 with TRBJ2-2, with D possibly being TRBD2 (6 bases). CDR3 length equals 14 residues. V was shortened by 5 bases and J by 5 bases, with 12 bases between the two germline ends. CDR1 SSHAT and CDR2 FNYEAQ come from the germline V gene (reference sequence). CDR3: CASSPGRGTGELFF. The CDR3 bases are TGTGCCAGCAGCCCGGGACGGGGGACCGGGGAGCTGTTTTTT.

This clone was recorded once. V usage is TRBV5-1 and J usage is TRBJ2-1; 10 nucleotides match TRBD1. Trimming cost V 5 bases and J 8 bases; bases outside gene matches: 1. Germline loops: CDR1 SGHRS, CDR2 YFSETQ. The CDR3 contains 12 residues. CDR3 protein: CASRGTGDEQFF. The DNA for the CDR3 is TGCGCCAGCAGAGGGACAGGGGATGAGCAGTTCTTC.

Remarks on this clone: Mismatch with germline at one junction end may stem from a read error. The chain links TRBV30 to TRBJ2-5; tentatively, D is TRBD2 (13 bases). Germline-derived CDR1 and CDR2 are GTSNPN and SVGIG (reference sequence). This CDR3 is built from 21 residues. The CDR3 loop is CAWQRDRGPTSGRPPQEAQYF. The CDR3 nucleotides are TGTGCCTGGCAGCGGGACAGGGGGCCGACTAGCGGGAGGCCCCCCCAAGAGGCCCAGTACTTC.

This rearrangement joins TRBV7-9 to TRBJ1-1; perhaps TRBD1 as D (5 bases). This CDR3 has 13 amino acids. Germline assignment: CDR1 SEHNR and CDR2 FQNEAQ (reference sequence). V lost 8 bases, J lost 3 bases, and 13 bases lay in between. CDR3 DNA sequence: TGTGCCAGCCAAAATGGGGCCCACACTGAAGCTTTCTTT. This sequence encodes CASQNGAHTEAFF. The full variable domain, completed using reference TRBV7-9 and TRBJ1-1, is DTGVSQNPRHKITKRGQNVTFRCDPISEHNRLYWYRQTLGQGPEFLTYFQNEAQLEKSRLLSDRFSAERPKGSFSTLEIQRTEQGDSAMYLCASQNGAHTEAFFGQGTRLTVV.

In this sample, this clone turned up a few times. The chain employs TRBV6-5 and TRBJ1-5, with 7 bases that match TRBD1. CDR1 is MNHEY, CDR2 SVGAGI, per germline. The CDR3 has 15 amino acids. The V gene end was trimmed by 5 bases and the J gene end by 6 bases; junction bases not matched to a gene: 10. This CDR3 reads CASSATGERVQPQHF. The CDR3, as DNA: TGTGCCAGCAGTGCCACAGGGGAGAGGGTTCAGCCCCAGCATTTT.

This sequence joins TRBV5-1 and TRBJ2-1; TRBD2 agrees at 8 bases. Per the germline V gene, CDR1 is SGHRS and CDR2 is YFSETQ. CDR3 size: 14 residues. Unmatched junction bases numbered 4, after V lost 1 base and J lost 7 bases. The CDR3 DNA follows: TGCGCCAGCAGCTTGTCGGGGGGGATTAATGAGCAGTTCTTC. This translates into CASSLSGGINEQFF.

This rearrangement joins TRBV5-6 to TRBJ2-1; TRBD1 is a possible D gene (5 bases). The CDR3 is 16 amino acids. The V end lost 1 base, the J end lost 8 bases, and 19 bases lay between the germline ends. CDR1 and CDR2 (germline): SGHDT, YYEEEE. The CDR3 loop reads CASSLYHGDPRDEQFF. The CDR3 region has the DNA TGTGCCAGCAGCTTGTATCATGGGGATCCCAGGGATGAGCAGTTCTTC.

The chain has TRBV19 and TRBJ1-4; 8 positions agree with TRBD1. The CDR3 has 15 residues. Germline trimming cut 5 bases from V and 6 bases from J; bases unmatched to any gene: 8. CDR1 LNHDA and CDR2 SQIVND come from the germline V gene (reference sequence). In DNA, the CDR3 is TGTGCCAGTAGTTCCGGACAGGGATTATATGAAAAACTGTTTTTT. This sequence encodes CASSSGQGLYEKLFF.

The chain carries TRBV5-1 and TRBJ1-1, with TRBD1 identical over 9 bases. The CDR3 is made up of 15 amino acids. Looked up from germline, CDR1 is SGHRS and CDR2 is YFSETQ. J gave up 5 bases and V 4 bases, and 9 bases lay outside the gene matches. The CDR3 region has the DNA TGCGCCAGCAGCGGAGGGACAGGGAGTTCAACTGAAGCTTTCTTT. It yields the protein CASSGGTGSSTEAFF.

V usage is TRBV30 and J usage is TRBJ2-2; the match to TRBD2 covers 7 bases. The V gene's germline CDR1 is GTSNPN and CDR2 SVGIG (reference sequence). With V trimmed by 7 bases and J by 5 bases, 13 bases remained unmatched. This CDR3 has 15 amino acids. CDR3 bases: TGTGCCTCAACTTTGGCGGGAGCGGGGACCGGGGAGCTGTTTTTT. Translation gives CASTLAGAGTGELFF.